This TCR beta chain derives from a study of monozygotic twins with inflammatory bowel disease. Findings and limits, study-wide: Especially with disease activity, IBD patients had fewer clonotypes in common with others than healthy twins did. Patient repertoire variability may have increased through differing immunosuppressive treatments. Differing T cell subtypes remained indistinguishable.

The template switching step added UMIs that contained a 6-nucleotide sample barcode. TCRdb re-called the 5' RACE reads, yielding one record per CDR3 amino acid sequence without DNA. The listing records 300,000 to 450,000 distinct CDR3 sequences. A word on this clonotype: What it binds is unknown.

Germline V gene lookup returns CDR1 SGHAT and CDR2 FQNNGV. The CDR3 extends over 18 amino acids. This sequence joins TRBV11-2 and TRBJ2-4; TCRdb proposes TRBD2, but this gene call is untestable without DNA. The sequenced material came from blood. The origin of this receptor is a human donor with ulcerative colitis or Crohn's disease, or a healthy co-twin of an affected twin (not recorded which). The CDR3 is CASSPGTSGVIAKNIQYF.